Listed below are T cell receptor beta chains from one sample, sequenced in a study of human T cells and chemical hapten exposure. MiXCR, run by TCRdb on the RACE reads, gives a single entry per CDR3 protein. The repertoire includes 370,000 or so distinct CDR3 sequences, 4% to 5.5% of them detected once, and roughly 2.4% sits in the top ten. The sample here was whole blood, taken in connection with sensitization to the hapten diphenylcyclopropenone (DPC). These receptors were taken from a woman aged 45 to 65 with alopecia areata. Some clones in this sample may be carry-over from other donors' samples. Both conserved end residues are part of each CDR3. A D gene is named only where the DNA matches it firmly. Clone size, where shown, is once, few, many, or a class for clones that have expanded.

d_gene	j_gene	abundance	v_gene	CDR3nt	CDR3aa
NA	TRBJ2-7	many	TRBV4-1	TGCGCCAGCAGCCAAGCTCGGCGCCCCTACGAGCAGTACTTC	CASSQARRPYEQYF
TRBD1	TRBJ2-3	many	TRBV12-3/TRBV12-4	TGTGCCAGCAGTGCTCAGGGGGCGGGTACAGATACGCAGTATTTT	CASSAQGAGTDTQYF
NA	TRBJ1-6	NA	TRBV7-8	TGTGCCAGCAGTTCGGGACTAGGGACGAATTCACCCCTCCACTTT	CASSSGLGTNSPLHF
NA	TRBJ2-5	many	TRBV6-6	TGTGCCAGCAGTTACCCCAAAGGAGCGGGAGAGACCCAGTACTTC	CASSYPKGAGETQYF
TRBD2	TRBJ2-5	many	TRBV28	TGTGCCAGCAGGGTTAGCGGGAGGGCCGGAGAGACCCAGTACTTC	CASRVSGRAGETQYF
NA	TRBJ1-1	few	TRBV7-9	TGTGCCAGCAGACCCCGGGCCGGTCTCGGCACTGAAGCTTTCTTT	CASRPRAGLGTEAFF
NA	TRBJ2-2	NA	TRBV6-2/TRBV6-3	TGTGCCAGCAGTAAGGACGTGCCCGGGGAGCTGTTTTTT	CASSKDVPGELFF
NA	TRBJ2-3	few	TRBV20-1	TGCAGTGCTAGACGGAGCGGCAGCACAGATACGCAGTATTTT	CSARRSGSTDTQYF
TRBD2	TRBJ2-1	NA	TRBV6-5	TGTGCCAGCAGTTTCGGGCTAGCGGGAAGCAATGAGCAGTTCTTC	CASSFGLAGSNEQFF
NA	TRBJ2-1	many	TRBV20-1	TGCAGTGCTAGAGGCCCGACGGCCGGTGAGCAGTTCTTC	CSARGPTAGEQFF
NA	TRBJ2-7	many	TRBV29-1	TGCAGCGTTTTGACAGGTTCCTACGAGCAGTACTTC	CSVLTGSYEQYF
NA	TRBJ1-2	few	TRBV12-3/TRBV12-4	TGTGCCAGCACCCATACAGCCTATGGCTACACCTTC	CASTHTAYGYTF
NA	TRBJ1-1	NA	TRBV3-1	TGTGCCAGCAGCCAAGATCTGGGACCCACTGAAGCTTTCTTT	CASSQDLGPTEAFF
NA	TRBJ2-3	few	TRBV10-3	TGTGCCATCACCCCGTCCGGGAGCCCCACAGATACGCAGTATTTT	CAITPSGSPTDTQYF
TRBD1	TRBJ1-1	many	TRBV6-1	TGTGCCAGCAGTAGCGCCCAGGGACAGCGAACTGACATGAACACTGAAGCTTTCTTT	CASSSAQGQRTDMNTEAFF
NA	TRBJ1-4	few	TRBV12-3/TRBV12-4	TGTGCCAGCAGTTTCTGGGATAGCCCAACTAATGAAAAACTGTTTTTT	CASSFWDSPTNEKLFF
TRBD2	TRBJ2-5	NA	TRBV27	TGTGCCAGCAGACCCGGACTAGCGGGGCTAGAGACCCAGTACTTC	CASRPGLAGLETQYF
NA	TRBJ1-4	many	TRBV7-9	TGTGCCAGCAGGCTAGACAGTAATGAAAAACTGTTTTTT	CASRLDSNEKLFF
NA	TRBJ2-7	few	TRBV7-9	TGTGCCAGCACTCAGGGGGGGGTGGACGAGCAGTACTTC	CASTQGGVDEQYF
NA	TRBJ1-5	many	TRBV10-3	TGTGCCATCAGTGAGACGGAAGGGAAGGCCCAGCCCCAGCATTTT	CAISETEGKAQPQHF
NA	TRBJ2-3	few	TRBV30	TGTGCCTGGAGTCCCGGACTAAGCCCAGATACGCAGTATTTT	CAWSPGLSPDTQYF
NA	TRBJ2-6	many	TRBV12-3/TRBV12-4	TGTGCCAGCAGTTCAGGGGTTTCCGGGGCCAACGTCCTGACTTTC	CASSSGVSGANVLTF
TRBD2	TRBJ2-5	many	TRBV9	TGTGCCAGCAGCGAGGGAGGGTCGCGAGAGACCCAGTACTTC	CASSEGGSRETQYF
TRBD1	TRBJ2-7	many	TRBV19	TGTGCCAGTAGTATCGGAGGGCAGGGGGCGTACGAGCAGTACTTC	CASSIGGQGAYEQYF
TRBD1	TRBJ1-1	many	TRBV7-6	TGTGCCAGCAGCCAGGACAGGGGGCAAACTGAAGCTTTCTTT	CASSQDRGQTEAFF
TRBD2	TRBJ2-5	many	TRBV29-1	TGCAGCGTTTTGGGACTAGCGGGGGGGACGTACCAAGAGACCCAGTACTTC	CSVLGLAGGTYQETQYF
NA	TRBJ2-1	many	TRBV20-1	TGCAGTGCTAGCAGGGAGCTGGCCTACAATGAGCAGTTCTTC	CSASRELAYNEQFF
NA	TRBJ2-6	few	TRBV5-1	TGCGCCAGCAGCTTGCTAGAGGGGCTCTCTGGGGCCAACGTCCTGACTTTC	CASSLLEGLSGANVLTF
NA	TRBJ2-3	few	TRBV5-1	TGCGCCAGCAGCCCCACGATGGATACGCAGTATTTT	CASSPTMDTQYF
NA	TRBJ2-3	many	TRBV18	TGTGCCAGCTCACCGATAGTGGCGGATACGCAGTATTTT	CASSPIVADTQYF
NA	TRBJ2-7	few	TRBV7-6	TGTGCCAGCAGCTTTGGGCAATGGGACACCACCTACGAGCAGTACTTC	CASSFGQWDTTYEQYF
NA	TRBJ2-5	NA	TRBV6-5	TGTGCCAGCAGTTCCGTAGGGGAGACCCAGTACTTC	CASSSVGETQYF
TRBD1	TRBJ2-3	many	TRBV20-1	TGCAGTGCTAGAGGGAGGACAGGTCCAGGCACAGATACGCAGTATTTT	CSARGRTGPGTDTQYF
NA	TRBJ1-3	many	TRBV6-5	TGTGCCAGCACCCCCGGCCAGTTCTCTGGAAACACCATATATTTT	CASTPGQFSGNTIYF
NA	TRBJ1-3	many	TRBV28	TGTGCCAGCAGTTTGGGGACCCGCTCTGGAAACACCATATATTTT	CASSLGTRSGNTIYF
NA	TRBJ1-6	few	TRBV7-2	TGTGCCAGCAGCTTAGCCGGGGGTGTTGATTCACCCCTCCACTTT	CASSLAGGVDSPLHF
TRBD2	TRBJ2-7	many	TRBV20-1	TGCAGCACCATCCCTAGCGGGGGGGGCTACGAGCAGTACTTC	CSTIPSGGGYEQYF
NA	TRBJ1-3	NA	TRBV7-6	TGTGCCAGCGGGGGACTCTCTGGAAACACCATATATTTT	CASGGLSGNTIYF
NA	TRBJ1-1	NA	TRBV10-1	TGCGCCAGCAGTGAGGACCGGAGCACTGAAGCTTTCTTT	CASSEDRSTEAFF